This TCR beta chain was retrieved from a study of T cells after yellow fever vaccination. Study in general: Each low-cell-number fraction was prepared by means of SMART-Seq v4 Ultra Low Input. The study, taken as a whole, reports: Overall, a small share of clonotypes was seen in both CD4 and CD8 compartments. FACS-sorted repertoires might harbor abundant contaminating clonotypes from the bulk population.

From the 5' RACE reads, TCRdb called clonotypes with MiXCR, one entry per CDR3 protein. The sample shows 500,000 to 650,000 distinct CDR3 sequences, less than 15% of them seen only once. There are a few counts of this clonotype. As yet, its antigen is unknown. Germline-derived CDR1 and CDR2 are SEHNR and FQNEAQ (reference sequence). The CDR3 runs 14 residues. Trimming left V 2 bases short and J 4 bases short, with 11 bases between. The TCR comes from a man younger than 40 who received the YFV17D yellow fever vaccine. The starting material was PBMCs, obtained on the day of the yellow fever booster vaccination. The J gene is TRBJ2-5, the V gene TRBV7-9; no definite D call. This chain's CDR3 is CASSLLRMGETQYF. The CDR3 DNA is TGTGCCAGCAGCTTACTAAGAATGGGAGAGACCCAGTACTTC.